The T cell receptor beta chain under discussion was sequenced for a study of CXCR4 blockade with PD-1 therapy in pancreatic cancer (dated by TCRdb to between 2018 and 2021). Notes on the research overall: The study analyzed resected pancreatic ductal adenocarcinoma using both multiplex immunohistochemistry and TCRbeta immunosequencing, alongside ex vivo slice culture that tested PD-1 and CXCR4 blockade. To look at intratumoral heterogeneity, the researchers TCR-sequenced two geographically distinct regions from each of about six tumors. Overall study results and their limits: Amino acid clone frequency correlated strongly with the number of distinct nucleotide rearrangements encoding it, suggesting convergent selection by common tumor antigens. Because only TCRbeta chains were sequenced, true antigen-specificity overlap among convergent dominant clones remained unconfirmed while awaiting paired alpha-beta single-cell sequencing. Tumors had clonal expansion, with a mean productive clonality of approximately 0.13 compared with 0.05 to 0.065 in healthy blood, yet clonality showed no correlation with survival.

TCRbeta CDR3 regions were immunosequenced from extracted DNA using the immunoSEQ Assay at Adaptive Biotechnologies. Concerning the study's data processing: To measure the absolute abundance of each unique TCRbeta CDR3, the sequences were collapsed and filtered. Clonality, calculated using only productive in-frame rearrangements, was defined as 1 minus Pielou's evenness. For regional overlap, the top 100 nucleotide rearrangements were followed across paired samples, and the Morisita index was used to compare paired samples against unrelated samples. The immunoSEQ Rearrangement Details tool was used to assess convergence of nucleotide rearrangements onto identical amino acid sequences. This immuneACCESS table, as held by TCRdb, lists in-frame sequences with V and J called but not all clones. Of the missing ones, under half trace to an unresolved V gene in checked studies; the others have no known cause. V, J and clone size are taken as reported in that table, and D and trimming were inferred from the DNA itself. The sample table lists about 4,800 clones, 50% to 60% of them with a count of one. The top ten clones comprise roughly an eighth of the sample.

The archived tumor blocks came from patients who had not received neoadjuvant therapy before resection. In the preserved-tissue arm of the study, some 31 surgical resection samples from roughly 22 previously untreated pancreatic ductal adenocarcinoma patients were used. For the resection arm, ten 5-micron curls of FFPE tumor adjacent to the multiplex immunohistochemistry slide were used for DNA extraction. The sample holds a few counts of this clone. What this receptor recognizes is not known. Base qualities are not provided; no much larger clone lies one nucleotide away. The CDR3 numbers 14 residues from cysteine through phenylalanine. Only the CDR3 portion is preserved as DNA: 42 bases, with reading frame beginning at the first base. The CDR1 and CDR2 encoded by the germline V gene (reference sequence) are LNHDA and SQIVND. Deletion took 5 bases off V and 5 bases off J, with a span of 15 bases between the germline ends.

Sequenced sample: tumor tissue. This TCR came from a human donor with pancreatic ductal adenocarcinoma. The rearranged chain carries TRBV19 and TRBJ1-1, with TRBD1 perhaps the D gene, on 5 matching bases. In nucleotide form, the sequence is TGTGCCAGTAGTGCAGGGTCGGAATGGACTGAAGCTTTCTTT. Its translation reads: CASSAGSEWTEAFF. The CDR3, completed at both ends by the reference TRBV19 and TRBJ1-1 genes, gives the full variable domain DGGITQSPKYLFRKEGQNVTLSCEQNLNHDAMYWYRQDPGQGLRLIYYSQIVNDFQKGDIAEGYSVSREKKESFPLTVTSAQKNPTAFYLCASSAGSEWTEAFFGQGTRLTVV.